This passage covers 21 T cell receptor beta chains from one sample sequenced in a study of cytomegalovirus exposure and HLA in healthy donors. In the PCR, 60 Vbeta and 13 Jbeta primers were used. Generated by immunoSEQ multiplex PCR, the TCRdb table keeps only in-frame clones and is missing some. Of 160,000 or so clones detected, around 80% appear once; the ten largest clones hold approximately 0.55%. Material: PBMCs. The receptors originated from a woman in her forties or fifties in good health and CMV-seronegative.

This clone was counted a single time. The CDR3 sequence is CASSFAGFLNTEAFF. CDR3 coding DNA: TGTGCCAGCAGCTTCGCGGGTTTTCTGAACACTGAAGCTTTCTTT. The V and J genes are TRBV7-9 and TRBJ1-1, with D uncertain. The CDR3 totals 15 residues. CDR1 SEHNR and CDR2 FQNEAQ come from the germline V gene (reference sequence). The ends were cut back, 3 bases at V and 0 bases at J, with 11 bases in the middle.

The genes are TRBV10-2 and TRBJ2-5; 8 bases line up with TRBD1. Matching the DNA end better, TRBJ2-7 makes the J call doubtful. There are 15 residues in the CDR3. Per germline, CDR1 WSHSY and CDR2 SAAADI. The CDR3, as DNA: TGCGCCAGCAGTGAGCTAAGGACAGGGATCTACGAGCAGTACTTC. This gives the protein CASSELRTGIYEQYF.

This clone was observed a few times. V and J are TRBV5-4 and TRBJ1-2; tentative D call: TRBD1 (6 bases). Trimming shortened V by 4 bases and J by 8 bases, and 18 bases separated the two germline ends. From germline, CDR1 is SGHNT and CDR2 YYREEE (reference sequence). CDR3 length equals 14 residues. CDR3 sequence: CASSTNGGARGYTF. CDR3 bases: TGTGCCAGCAGCACCAATGGGGGGGCGCGCGGCTACACCTTC. Drawing the rest from reference TRBV5-4 and TRBJ1-2, the complete variable domain is ETGVTQSPTHLIKTRGQQVTLRCSSQSGHNTVSWYQQALGQGPQFIFQYYREEENGRGNFPPRFSGLQFPNYSSELNVNALELDDSALYLCASSTNGGARGYTFGSGTRLTVV.

The V call is TRBV6-5, the J call TRBJ2-7; TRBD2 might be the D (7 bases). Between the trimmed V and J ends, which lost 4 bases and 2 bases, there was a span of 15 bases. The CDR3 is 15 amino acids. The germline CDR1 and CDR2 sequences are MNHEY and SVGAGI. CDR3 sequence: CASSFREGTTYEQYF. The CDR3 DNA reads as TGTGCCAGCAGTTTCAGGGAGGGGACAACCTACGAGCAGTACTTC.

The chain is built from TRBV2 and TRBJ2-7; 9 bases are shared with TRBD2. Germline-derived CDR1 and CDR2 are SNHLY and FYNNEI. The V segment lost 6 bases and the J segment 6 bases; nucleotides outside the gene matches: 12. The CDR3 length is 15 residues. CDR3 DNA: TGTGCCAGCAGGCCCCTGGCGGGGGGGCCTGCCGAGCAGTACTTC. It yields the protein CASRPLAGGPAEQYF.

This clone was seen a single time. The chain recombines TRBV7-9 with TRBJ1-1; TRBD1 aligns across 7 bases. There are 13 residues in the CDR3. Germline V CDR1 and CDR2: SEHNR, FQNEAQ (reference sequence). V gave up 3 bases and J gave up 5 bases; unmatched junction bases: 3. The CDR3 bases are TGTGCCAGCAGCTTGACAGGGAGGACTGAAGCTTTCTTT. Protein product: CASSLTGRTEAFF.

In its sample, this clone was seen a few times. This chain links TRBV28 with TRBJ2-1, with TRBD2 as a possible D gene (6 bases). The V end was cut by 6 bases, the J end by 6 bases, with 12 bases between. Germline CDR1 MDHEN, CDR2 SYDVKM. The CDR3 covers 13 residues. This chain's CDR3 is CASSMTSFNEQFF. The DNA for the CDR3 is TGTGCCAGCAGCATGACTAGTTTCAATGAGCAGTTCTTC.

The chain is built from TRBV18 and TRBJ1-4, with D tentatively TRBD1 (5 bases). V lost 6 bases to trimming and J lost 5 bases, with 16 bases between them. CDR1 is KGHSH, CDR2 LQKENI, per germline. The CDR3 loop spans 15 amino acids. The DNA of the CDR3 is TGTGCCAGCTCGCATCGACAGACTGAAAATGAAAAACTGTTTTTT. Amino acid sequence: CASSHRQTENEKLFF.

The rearrangement joins TRBV11-2 to TRBJ1-1; tentative D call: TRBD1 (5 bases). This CDR3 region has 15 residues. CDR1 and CDR2 (germline): SGHAT, FQNNGV. The germline V and J ends were trimmed by 3 bases and 1 base, with 12 bases remaining between them. DNA for the CDR3: TGTGCCAGCAGCTTCCAGGGAACGGGGAACACTGAAGCTTTCTTT. Its translation is CASSFQGTGNTEAFF.

DNA of the CDR3: TGTGCCAGCTCACCTAATACTTTGGCAGGACAAGAGACCCAGTACTTC. This encodes CASSPNTLAGQETQYF. This chain links TRBV18 with TRBJ2-5; D unresolved. The CDR3 covers 16 residues. Trimming took off 3 bases at V and 2 bases at J, with 16 bases between the two ends. Looked up from germline, CDR1 is KGHSH and CDR2 is LQKENI.

A single count supports this clone. This chain uses TRBV30 with TRBJ2-6; 8 bases match TRBD2. In germline, CDR1 is GTSNPN, CDR2 SVGIG (reference sequence). Losses at the gene ends were 7 bases for V and 0 bases for J; bases not matched to a gene: 8. The CDR3 is 16 amino acids. In DNA, the CDR3 is TGTGCCTCTTGGGGGCGGGGGGACTCTGGGGCCAACGTCCTGACTTTC. Amino acids: CASWGRGDSGANVLTF.

This clone was counted a few times. The chain is built from TRBV2 and TRBJ1-1, with 10 bases matching TRBD1. Trimming removed 7 bases from V and 0 bases from J; junction bases left unmatched: 5. Germline V gives CDR1 SNHLY, CDR2 FYNNEI. CDR3 length equals 15 residues. Written as DNA, the CDR3 is TGTGCCAGCAATCAGGGACAGGGGTTGAACACTGAAGCTTTCTTT. Protein: CASNQGQGLNTEAFF.

The rearrangement uses TRBV9 and TRBJ2-7, with a weak D call TRBD2 (5 bases). V dropped 0 bases and J dropped 2 bases, with 9 bases sitting between them. The V gene's germline CDR1 is SGDLS and CDR2 YYNGEE. CDR3 length: 14 residues. CDR3 loop: CASSVGFGAYEQYF. The CDR3 DNA sequence: TGTGCCAGCAGCGTAGGTTTCGGGGCCTACGAGCAGTACTTC.

J is TRBJ1-2 and V is TRBV7-9, with a weak D call TRBD1 (6 bases). Germline loops: CDR1 SEHNR, CDR2 FQNEAQ (reference sequence). This CDR3 is 15 amino acids long. Trimming pared 5 bases from V and 8 bases from J, leaving 21 bases between. CDR3 bases: TGTGCCAGCAGCGCTGGTTACGGGGGGCATAACGGCTACACCTTC. Amino acid sequence: CASSAGYGGHNGYTF.

The chain is built from TRBV7-3 and TRBJ2-3; the match to TRBD1 covers 9 bases. Germline values: CDR1 SGHTA, CDR2 FQGTGA. The CDR3 is 16 residues long. V shed 5 bases and J 5 bases; nucleotides not matched to a gene: 11. CDR3 region: CASSRKGDRAVDTQYF. The CDR3 region has the DNA TGTGCCAGCAGCCGTAAGGGGGACAGGGCGGTAGATACGCAGTATTTT.

This chain connects TRBV5-1 to TRBJ2-3; 7 nucleotides line up with TRBD1. V trimming: 4 bases; J trimming: 0 bases; junction bases outside the gene matches: 8. This CDR3 is built from 16 residues. Germline lookup yields CDR1 SGHRS and CDR2 YFSETQ. The CDR3 nucleotides read TGCGCCAGCAGCCGACTTCCGGGACAGAGCACAGATACGCAGTATTTT. It specifies CASSRLPGQSTDTQYF.

CDR3 sequence: CASSLVLAASSYNEQFF. The CDR3 DNA follows: TGCGCCAGCAGCTTGGTCCTAGCCGCAAGCTCCTACAATGAGCAGTTCTTC. V and J are TRBV5-1 and TRBJ2-1; a possible D gene is TRBD2 (5 bases). This CDR3 is 17 amino acids long. The V gene lost 0 bases and the J gene lost 0 bases, with 13 bases spanning the gap. Germline lookup yields CDR1 SGHRS and CDR2 YFSETQ. Full variable domain (missing parts from reference TRBV5-1 and TRBJ2-1): KAGVTQTPRYLIKTRGQQVTLSCSPISGHRSVSWYQQTPGQGLQFLFEYFSETQRNKGNFPGRFSGRQFSNSRSEMNVSTLELGDSALYLCASSLVLAASSYNEQFFGPGTRLTVL.

V usage is TRBV29-1 and J usage is TRBJ2-5, with 12 positions matching TRBD1. Looked up from germline, CDR1 is SQVTM and CDR2 is ANQGSEA. The ends lost 7 bases at V and 7 bases at J; junction bases unmatched: 7. The CDR3 loop spans 13 amino acids. CDR3 protein: CSAGTGGRGTQYF. In DNA, the CDR3 is TGCAGCGCGGGGACAGGGGGCCGCGGGACCCAGTACTTC. Based on the CDR3 plus reference TRBV29-1 and TRBJ2-5, the full variable domain is SAVISQKPSRDICQRGTSLTIQCQVDSQVTMMFWYRQQPGQSLTLIATANQGSEATYESGFVIDKFPISRPNLTFSTLTVSNMSPEDSSIYLCSAGTGGRGTQYFGPGTRLLVL.

The chain links TRBV27 to TRBJ2-7; 8 positions match TRBD1. The V gene end was trimmed by 3 bases and the J gene end by 1 base; junction bases not matched to a gene: 5. CDR3 size: 15 residues. Germline CDR1 is MNHEY and CDR2 is SMNVEV (reference sequence). The CDR3 region is CASSFLGQGSYEQYF. The DNA for the CDR3 is TGTGCCAGCAGTTTCCTCGGACAGGGTTCCTACGAGCAGTACTTC.

This rearrangement joins TRBV2 to TRBJ2-2, with no clear D. V lost 7 bases and J 1 base, leaving 10 bases between the germline ends. CDR3 length: 14 amino acids. Germline loops: CDR1 SNHLY, CDR2 FYNNEI. The CDR3 loop is CASTGLQNTGELFF. The CDR3 DNA reads TGTGCCAGCACAGGCCTACAGAACACCGGGGAGCTGTTTTTT.

The chain links TRBV7-9 to TRBJ2-5; the match to TRBD1 covers 8 bases. The closer fit of TRBJ2-7 to the DNA end suggests the J call may be wrong. The CDR3 totals 16 residues. Germline CDR1 is SEHNR and CDR2 is FQNEAQ (reference sequence). Here the CDR3 DNA reads TGTGCCAGCAGCTTTATGTCTGGGCAGGGGGCGAACGAGCAGTACTTC. Translation gives CASSFMSGQGANEQYF.